The next 12 T cell receptor beta chains were all read from a single sample in a study of blood T cell repertoires in COVID-19. Clones were read by immunoSEQ multiplex PCR, and TCRdb kept only the in-frame ones, dropping some. Of 250,000 to 400,000 clones in the sample, 90% are singletons; the top ten hold less than 3%. Sequencing was done on a sample of peripheral blood. All receptors come from a woman in her 30s with COVID-19, enrolled during active disease.

J is TRBJ1-5 and V is TRBV5-1, with 9 nucleotides matching TRBD1. J was trimmed by 6 bases and V by 1 base; bases with no gene match: 2. The V gene's germline CDR1 is SGHRS and CDR2 YFSETQ. This CDR3 has 14 amino acids. As DNA, the CDR3 is TGCGCCAGCAGCTTGCAGACAGGGGGTCAGCCCCAGCATTTT. This encodes CASSLQTGGQPQHF.

V and J are TRBV19 and TRBJ2-3; 7 bases are a match to TRBD2. The V segment lost 3 bases and the J segment 1 base; nucleotides outside the gene matches: 4. CDR1 and CDR2 (germline): LNHDA, SQIVND (reference sequence). The CDR3 loop spans 15 amino acids. The CDR3 is CASSMGTSGTDTQYF. In DNA, the CDR3 is TGTGCCAGTAGTATGGGCACTAGCGGCACAGATACGCAGTATTTT.

The chain carries TRBV15 and TRBJ2-7; 9 positions match TRBD1. Germline lookup yields CDR1 LNHNV and CDR2 YYDKDF (reference sequence). J gave up 4 bases and V 1 base, and 5 bases lay outside the gene matches. There are 15 residues in the CDR3. The CDR3 bases are TGTGCCACCAGCAGAGGCGGGGACAGGGTGTACGAGCAGTACTTC. Translating gives CATSRGGDRVYEQYF. The variable domain in full, with the rest retrieved from reference TRBV15 and TRBJ2-7, is DAMVIQNPRYQVTQFGKPVTLSCSQTLNHNVMYWYQQKSSQAPKLLFHYYDKDFNNEADTPDNFQSRRPNTSFCFLDIRSPGLGDTAMYLCATSRGGDRVYEQYFGPGTRLTVT.

The V and J genes are TRBV5-4 and TRBJ2-5; 13 bases are a match to TRBD2. The CDR3 consists of 19 residues. The germline CDR1 and CDR2 sequences are SGHNT and YYREEE (reference sequence). Germline trimming cut 0 bases from V and 5 bases from J; bases unmatched to any gene: 13. The DNA of the CDR3 is TGTGCCAGCAGCTTGGTTCCGGGACAGGGACTAGCGGGAATGGAGACCCAGTACTTC. It translates to CASSLVPGQGLAGMETQYF.

The rearrangement links TRBV5-6 to TRBJ2-1, with 14 bases that match TRBD2. The CDR3 runs to 15 residues. The V gene's germline CDR1 is SGHDT and CDR2 YYEEEE. Germline trimming cut 5 bases from V and 7 bases from J; bases unmatched to any gene: 5. The CDR3 coding sequence is TGTGCCAGCAGTCCTTGGACTAGCGGGAGGAATGAGCAGTTCTTC. Amino acids: CASSPWTSGRNEQFF.

The chain is built from TRBV30 and TRBJ1-2; no clear D. CDR3 size: 13 residues. With 0 bases removed from V and 3 bases from J, the gap between germline ends came to 8 bases. Per germline, CDR1 GTSNPN and CDR2 SVGIG (reference sequence). The CDR3 is CAWSVTGDYGYTF. In nucleotides, the CDR3 is TGTGCCTGGAGTGTTACTGGAGACTATGGCTACACCTTC. The full variable domain, with the rest looked up from reference TRBV30 and TRBJ1-2, is SQTIHQWPATLVQPVGSPLSLECTVEGTSNPNLYWYRQAAGRGLQLLFYSVGIGQISSEVPQNLSASRPQDRQFILSSKKLLLSDSGFYLCAWSVTGDYGYTFGSGTRLTVV.

The chain joins TRBV3-1 (or the pseudogene TRBV3-2) to TRBJ2-7; 15 bases fit TRBD2. CDR1 and CDR2 (germline): LGHDT, YNNKEL (reference sequence). The CDR3 length is 20 residues. Trimming removed 4 bases from V and 1 base from J; junction bases left unmatched: 14. In DNA, the CDR3 is TGTGCCAGCAGCCTCGATGGACTAGCGGGAGGGCACGGTTGGTCCTACGAGCAGTACTTC. Encoded protein: CASSLDGLAGGHGWSYEQYF.

The chain is built from TRBV4-2 and TRBJ2-5, with D possibly being TRBD2 (5 bases). Germline V gene data show CDR1 as LGHNA and CDR2 as YNFKEQ. V was shortened by 0 bases and J by 5 bases, with 10 bases between the two germline ends. The CDR3 totals 14 residues. The CDR3 reads CASSQDPGKETQYF. The CDR3 coding sequence is TGTGCCAGCAGCCAAGACCCGGGAAAGGAGACCCAGTACTTC.

This sequence joins TRBV7-6 and TRBJ1-1, with 8 nucleotides matching TRBD1. Germline V lookup: CDR1 SGHVS, CDR2 FNYEAQ. V was pared by 3 bases and J by 5 bases, with 5 bases of the junction left unmatched. This CDR3 spans 14 amino acids. The CDR3 bases are TGTGCCAGCAGCTTTGGACAGGGAACGACTGAAGCTTTCTTT. Translated: CASSFGQGTTEAFF.

The V gene is TRBV30, the J gene TRBJ1-2, with D possibly being TRBD1 (6 bases). The germline gives CDR1 GTSNPN, CDR2 SVGIG (reference sequence). V shed 3 bases and J shed 8 bases, with 16 bases lying between them. The CDR3 runs 13 residues. In DNA form, the CDR3 reads TGTGCCTGGAGCCCGGGACAAAAGAAGGGCTACACCTTC. Encoded protein: CAWSPGQKKGYTF. Using reference TRBV30 and TRBJ1-2 for the parts outside the CDR3, the full variable domain is SQTIHQWPATLVQPVGSPLSLECTVEGTSNPNLYWYRQAAGRGLQLLFYSVGIGQISSEVPQNLSASRPQDRQFILSSKKLLLSDSGFYLCAWSPGQKKGYTFGSGTRLTVV.

The sample holds a few counts of this clone. The V call is TRBV11-2, the J call TRBJ1-1; 7 nucleotides line up with TRBD1. There are 14 residues in the CDR3. The V segment lost 5 bases and the J segment 1 base; nucleotides outside the gene matches: 4. The V gene's germline CDR1 is SGHAT and CDR2 FQNNGV. CDR3 in DNA: TGTGCCAGCAGCGCGCGGGACAGGAACACTGAAGCTTTCTTT. Its translation: CASSARDRNTEAFF.

This clone is a singleton in its sample. The chain carries TRBV4-1 and TRBJ1-3; D is unresolved. CDR1 and CDR2 from the germline V gene are MGHRA and YSYEKL. V was clipped by 1 base and J by 4 bases, with 8 bases between them. The CDR3 has 14 amino acids. The CDR3 region has the DNA TGCGCCAGCAGCCAAGGTTCCAGGGGAAACACCATATATTTT. Protein: CASSQGSRGNTIYF.